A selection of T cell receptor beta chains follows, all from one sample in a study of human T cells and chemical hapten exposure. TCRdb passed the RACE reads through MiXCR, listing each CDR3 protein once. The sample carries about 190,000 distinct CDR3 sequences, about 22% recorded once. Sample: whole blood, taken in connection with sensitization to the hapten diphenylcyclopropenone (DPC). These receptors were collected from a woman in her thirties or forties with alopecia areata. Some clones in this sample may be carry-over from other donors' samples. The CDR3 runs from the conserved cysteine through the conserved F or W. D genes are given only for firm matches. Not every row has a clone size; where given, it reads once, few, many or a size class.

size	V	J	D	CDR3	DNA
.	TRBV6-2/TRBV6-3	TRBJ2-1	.	CASSYVVRQGTGTTEQFF	TGTGCCAGCAGTTACGTCGTGAGGCAGGGGACGGGTACTACTGAGCAGTTCTTC
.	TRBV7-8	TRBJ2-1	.	CASSLAEPWAYNERFF	TGTGCCAGCAGCTTAGCAGAGCCGTGGGCCTACAATGAGCGGTTCTTC
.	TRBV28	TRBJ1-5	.	CASRLASTYPQHF	TGTGCCAGCAGGTTAGCCTCGACATACCCCCAGCATTTT
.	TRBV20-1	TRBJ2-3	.	CSANRDNTDTQYF	TGCAGTGCGAACCGGGACAACACAGATACGCAGTATTTT
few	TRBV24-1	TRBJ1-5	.	CATSGGAHSNQPQHF	TGTGCCACCAGTGGGGGGGCCCATAGCAATCAGCCCCAGCATTTT
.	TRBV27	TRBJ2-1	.	CASSLTRAMSSYNEQFF	TGTGCCAGCAGTTTAACCCGCGCCATGAGCTCCTACAATGAGCAGTTCTTC
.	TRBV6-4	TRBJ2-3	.	CASSDSGGPDTQYF	TGTGCCAGCAGTGACTCTGGCGGGCCAGATACGCAGTATTTT
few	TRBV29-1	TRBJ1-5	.	CSVVPGTSVSQPQHF	TGCAGCGTCGTCCCCGGGACCTCCGTCTCTCAGCCCCAGCATTTT
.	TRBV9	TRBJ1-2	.	CASSAAWNSYGYTF	TGTGCCAGCAGCGCCGCCTGGAATAGCTATGGCTACACCTTC
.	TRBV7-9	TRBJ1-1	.	CASSTEAFF	TGTGCCAGCAGCACTGAAGCTTTCTTT
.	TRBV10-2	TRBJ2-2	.	CASSELAVTGELFF	TGCGCCAGCAGTGAGCTGGCGGTCACCGGAGAGCTGTTTTTT
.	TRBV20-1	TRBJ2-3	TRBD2	CSARAPLAGDTQYF	TGCAGTGCTAGGGCCCCACTAGCGGGAGATACGCAGTATTTT
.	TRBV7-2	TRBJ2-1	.	CASSYPYSLNEQFF	TGTGCCAGCAGCTACCCATACTCTTTAAATGAGCAGTTCTTC
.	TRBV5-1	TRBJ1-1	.	CASSLGLGIEAFF	TGCGCCAGCAGCTTGGGATTGGGGATTGAAGCTTTCTTT